The 15 T cell receptor beta chains below were found in one sample sequenced in a study of cytomegalovirus exposure and HLA in healthy donors. TCRdb's table, derived via immunoSEQ multiplex PCR, lists solely in-frame clones and lacks some. The sample contains approximately 200,000 clones, about 90% of which appear only once. The specimen sequenced was PBMCs. All receptors derive from a woman between 18 and 29 years old in good health and CMV-seronegative.

A single count supports this clone. CDR3 residues: CASSGTGGFLALETQYF. CDR3 sequence (DNA): TGTGCCAGCTCCGGGACAGGGGGCTTCCTGGCTCTCGAGACCCAGTACTTC. This chain joins TRBV28 and TRBJ2-5; TRBD1 aligns across 12 bases. CDR3 length: 17 amino acids. Germline V gives CDR1 MDHEN, CDR2 SYDVKM. The V and J ends lost 8 bases and 5 bases, in that order; junction bases with no gene match: 15.

The V gene is TRBV27, the J gene TRBJ2-7; D might be TRBD2 (6 bases). Trimming stripped 5 bases from V and 3 bases from J, with 14 bases between. Germline CDR1 and CDR2: MNHEY and SMNVEV (reference sequence). The CDR3 has 14 amino acids. CDR3 region: CASSPGVGSYEQYF. DNA for the CDR3: TGTGCCAGCAGTCCGGGGGTTGGGAGCTACGAGCAGTACTTC.

The CDR3: CASSGTSGHSYNEQFF. CDR3 sequence (DNA): TGTGCCAGCAGCGGTACTTCGGGACACTCCTACAATGAGCAGTTCTTC. The chain combines TRBV7-8 with TRBJ2-1, with a weak D call TRBD1 (6 bases). Germline V gene data show CDR1 as SGHVS and CDR2 as FQNEAQ. V lost 5 bases, J lost 0 bases, and 14 bases lay in between. The CDR3 extends over 16 amino acids.

The chain couples TRBV28 to TRBJ2-7; 7 bases fit TRBD1. The germline V gene has CDR1 MDHEN and CDR2 SYDVKM. The length of the CDR3 is 15 residues. V lost 2 bases and J lost 2; bases outside the gene matches: 6. The CDR3 nucleotides are TGTGCCAGCAGTTTAAACAGGGGTTTCCCCTACGAGCAGTACTTC. Translated, it gives CASSLNRGFPYEQYF.

This sequence joins TRBV9 and TRBJ1-2; TRBD1 agrees at 9 bases. J gave up 6 bases and V 4 bases, and 10 bases lay outside the gene matches. The CDR3 has 15 amino acids. Germline assignment: CDR1 SGDLS and CDR2 YYNGEE. The CDR3: CASSFWDRVADGYTF. The DNA for the CDR3 is TGTGCCAGCAGCTTCTGGGACAGGGTGGCGGATGGCTACACCTTC.

This chain uses TRBV7-3 with TRBJ2-7; D is perhaps TRBD1 (6 bases). CDR3 length: 16 residues. V was cut by 5 bases and J by 3 bases, with 20 bases left in between. CDR1 is SGHTA, CDR2 FQGTGA, per germline. For the CDR3, the DNA is TGTGCCAGCAGCCACCACCTACAGGGTATGGACTACGAGCAGTACTTC. Its protein is CASSHHLQGMDYEQYF. Filled out from reference TRBV7-3 and TRBJ2-7, the complete variable domain reads GAGVSQTPSNKVTEKGKYVELRCDPISGHTALYWYRQSLGQGPEFLIYFQGTGAADDSGLPNDRFFAVRPEGSVSTLKIQRTERGDSAVYLCASSHHLQGMDYEQYFGPGTRLTVT.

The V gene is TRBV7-2, the J gene TRBJ2-3, with a possible D match to TRBD2 (6 bases). The germline V gene encodes CDR1 SGHTA and CDR2 FQGNSA. V dropped 1 base and J dropped 2 bases, with 10 bases sitting between them. The CDR3 contains 15 residues. The CDR3 protein is CASSLERVFTDTQYF. As DNA, the CDR3 is TGTGCCAGCAGCTTAGAGCGGGTTTTCACAGATACGCAGTATTTT.

The CDR3 DNA follows: TGTGCCAGCAGAGCGGGACCCCTTAATCGGGCCCAGCATTTT. Protein sequence: CASRAGPLNRAQHF. The chain employs TRBV2 and TRBJ1-5, with a possible D match to TRBD1 (5 bases). CDR3 length: 14 amino acids. Trimming left V 6 bases short and J 11 bases short, with 20 bases between. Germline CDR1 and CDR2: SNHLY and FYNNEI.

This rearrangement joins TRBV10-3 to TRBJ2-7; D gene uncertain. Trimming pared 2 bases from V and 1 base from J, leaving 3 bases between. This CDR3 has 12 residues. From germline, CDR1 is ENHRY and CDR2 SYGVKD. The CDR3 loop reads CAISERSYEQYF. The CDR3 DNA is TGTGCCATCAGTGAGCGGTCCTACGAGCAGTACTTC.

The chain joins TRBV2 to TRBJ2-3, with D possibly matching TRBD2 (5 bases). V lost 0 bases to trimming and J lost 1 base, with 11 bases between them. The CDR3 is 16 residues long. CDR1 is SNHLY, CDR2 FYNNEI, per germline. The CDR3 DNA follows: TGTGCCAGCAGTGAAGCGACGGACTCGGGCACAGATACGCAGTATTTT. This codes for CASSEATDSGTDTQYF.

V is TRBV11-2 and J is TRBJ2-1; D unclear. The CDR3 runs 14 residues. The V and J ends lost 1 base and 4 bases respectively, with 8 bases between them. Per the germline V gene, CDR1 is SGHAT and CDR2 is FQNNGV. This CDR3 reads CASSLVPGYNEQFF. The CDR3 region has the DNA TGTGCCAGCAGCTTAGTTCCCGGGTACAATGAGCAGTTCTTC.

The rearrangement links TRBV30 to TRBJ2-3; TRBD2 matches 10 bases. The CDR3 contains 15 residues. Germline CDR1 reads GTSNPN; CDR2 reads SVGIG (reference sequence). J lost 2 bases, V lost 3 bases, and 5 bases had no gene match. The CDR3 loop is CAWRSAGGPTDTQYF. As DNA, the CDR3 is TGTGCCTGGAGATCAGCGGGAGGGCCCACAGATACGCAGTATTTT. The full variable domain, rest sourced from reference TRBV30 and TRBJ2-3, is SQTIHQWPATLVQPVGSPLSLECTVEGTSNPNLYWYRQAAGRGLQLLFYSVGIGQISSEVPQNLSASRPQDRQFILSSKKLLLSDSGFYLCAWRSAGGPTDTQYFGPGTRLTVL.

The V call is TRBV19, the J call TRBJ1-1; no clear D gene. The V gene's germline CDR1 is LNHDA and CDR2 SQIVND (reference sequence). CDR3 length equals 13 residues. Trimming left V 6 bases short and J 0 bases short, with 8 bases between. The CDR3 nucleotides read TGTGCCAGTAGCGTGGGCCTGAACACTGAAGCTTTCTTT. It encodes CASSVGLNTEAFF.

V usage is TRBV10-3 and J usage is TRBJ1-2; 8 bases match TRBD1. This CDR3 is 15 amino acids long. Looked up from germline, CDR1 is ENHRY and CDR2 is SYGVKD. With 3 bases clipped from V and 8 bases from J, the junction kept 11 bases outside the gene matches. CDR3 amino acids: CAISEPDSTGDGYTF. CDR3 nucleotide sequence: TGTGCCATCAGTGAACCAGACTCGACAGGGGACGGCTACACCTTC.

The chain recombines TRBV19 with TRBJ2-5, with D perhaps TRBD1 (5 bases). Deletions cut 5 bases from V and 5 bases from J, with 12 bases between. Germline-derived CDR1 and CDR2 are LNHDA and SQIVND (reference sequence). The CDR3 runs to 13 residues. The CDR3 region is CASSSSGMETQYF. The CDR3 coding sequence is TGTGCCAGTAGTTCGTCAGGGATGGAGACCCAGTACTTC.